Listed here is a single T cell receptor beta chain. Its antigen is not known. J lost 4 bases, V lost 0 bases, and 10 bases had no gene match. The CDR3 has 17 residues. In germline, CDR1 is LGHNA, CDR2 YNFKEQ. From RNA transcripts, TCR beta CDR3 regions were amplified. During a first-round RT-PCR of the TCR CDR3, the HTBI primer set was used. Each CDR3 protein is one row after TCRdb ran MiXCR on the multiplex PCR reads. The repertoire holds fewer than 500,000 distinct CDR3 sequences, with approximately 13% as singletons. These data belong to a study of T cells in Graves' hyperthyroidism and ophthalmopathy. Study-wide results and caveats: Patients with ophthalmopathy were separated from those with stable hyperthyroidism by a 13 V-J model. Blood also held most thyroid clonotypes expanded beyond 0.001.

A patient was excluded if there was uncontrolled infection, other autoimmune disease, pregnancy or lactation. The source of the PBMCs was 10 ml of fresh peripheral blood. The receptor was derived from a man aged 30-40 years with Graves' hyperthyroidism that later progressed to Graves' ophthalmopathy. The chain uses TRBV4-2 and TRBJ1-1, with TRBD1 matching 8 bases. Sequenced sample: blood. The CDR3 region is CASSQDIRDRRITEAFF. CDR3 DNA sequence: TGTGCCAGCAGCCAAGATATCAGGGACAGGAGAATCACTGAAGCTTTCTTT.